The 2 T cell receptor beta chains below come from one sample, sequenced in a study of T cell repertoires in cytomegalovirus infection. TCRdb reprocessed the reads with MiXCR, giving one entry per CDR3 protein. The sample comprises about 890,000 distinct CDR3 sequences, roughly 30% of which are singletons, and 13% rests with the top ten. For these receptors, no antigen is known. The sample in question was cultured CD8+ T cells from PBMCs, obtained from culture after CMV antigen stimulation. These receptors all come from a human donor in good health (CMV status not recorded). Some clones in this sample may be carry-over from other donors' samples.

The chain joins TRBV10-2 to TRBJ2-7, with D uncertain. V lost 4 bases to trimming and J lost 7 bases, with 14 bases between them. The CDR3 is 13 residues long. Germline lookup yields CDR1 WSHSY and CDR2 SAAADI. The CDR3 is CASSASTVDEQYF. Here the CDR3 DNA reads TGCGCCAGCAGTGCCTCGACCGTGGATGAGCAGTACTTC.

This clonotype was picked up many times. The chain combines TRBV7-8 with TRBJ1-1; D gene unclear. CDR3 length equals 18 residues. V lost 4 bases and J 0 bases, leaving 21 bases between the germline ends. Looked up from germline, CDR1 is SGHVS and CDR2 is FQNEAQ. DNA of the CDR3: TGTGCCAGCAGCTACGCATCCTACAGCGGTGGGATGAACACTGAAGCTTTCTTT. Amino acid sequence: CASSYASYSGGMNTEAFF.